Included here is one T cell receptor beta chain sequence, with context. Its antigen is as yet unknown. The table came from immunoSEQ multiplex PCR; TCRdb's copy has only in-frame clones and leaves some out. Among under 2.5 million clones listed, approximately 90% were seen once. This entry is derived from a study of shared clonotypes between healthy human individuals. Study-level points and caveats: Non-shared clonotypes had lower generation probabilities than clonotypes shared by all four sorted-subset donors.

The CDR3 sequence is 15 residues long. With 3 bases removed from V and 3 bases from J, the gap between germline ends came to 14 bases. The germline CDR1 and CDR2 sequences are SGHTA and FQGNSA. V gene TRBV7-2 combines with J gene TRBJ1-2; D perhaps matches TRBD1 (5 bases). Sequenced input: naive CD4+ T cells from PBMCs. Described subset: CD45RA+ positively selected. The TCR originated in a man aged 18 to 30 in good health. Some clones in this sample may be carry-over from other donors' samples. The CDR3 DNA is TGTGCCAGCAGCTTGGGGCCAGGGCGAGACTATGGCTACACCTTC. Its protein product is CASSLGPGRDYGYTF.